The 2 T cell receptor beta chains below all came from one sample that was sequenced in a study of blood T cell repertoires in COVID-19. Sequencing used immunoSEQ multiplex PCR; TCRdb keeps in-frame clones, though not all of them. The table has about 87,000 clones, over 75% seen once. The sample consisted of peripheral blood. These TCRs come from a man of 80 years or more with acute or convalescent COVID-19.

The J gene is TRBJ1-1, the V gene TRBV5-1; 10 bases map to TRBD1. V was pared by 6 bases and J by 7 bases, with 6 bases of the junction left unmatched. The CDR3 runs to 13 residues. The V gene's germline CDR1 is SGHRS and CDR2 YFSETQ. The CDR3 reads CASTGGQGLEAFF. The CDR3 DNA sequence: TGCGCCAGCACAGGGGGACAGGGGCTTGAAGCTTTCTTT.

The CDR3 nucleotides read TGCGCCAGCAGCTTTCAACAAACCTACGAGCAGTACTTC. As protein: CASSFQQTYEQYF. The chain links TRBV5-1 to TRBJ2-7; D remains ambiguous. Trimming removed 2 bases from V and 2 bases from J, with 8 bases in between. The CDR3 has 13 amino acids. CDR1 and CDR2 from the germline V gene are SGHRS and YFSETQ.